Below are 8 T cell receptor beta chains sequenced from a single sample in a study of metastatic and nonmetastatic thyroid tumors. Through MiXCR, TCRdb re-clonotyped the PCR reads. This sample has around 53,000 clones, with roughly 18% found just once. Thyroid surgery was performed in patients who had received no treatment beforehand. The specimen sequenced was blood. Receptors originate from a female donor with papillary thyroid cancer or a benign thyroid nodule (not recorded which). Some clones in this sample may be carry-over from other donors' samples.

This clone was counted between two and nine times. The CDR3 bases are TGTGCCAGCGTTCTGAATCCCGGGACAGTCCACGAGCAGTACTTC. Its translation: CASVLNPGTVHEQYF. This chain joins TRBV27 and TRBJ2-7; 7 bases align to TRBD1. The CDR3 consists of 15 residues. Germline V gives CDR1 MNHEY, CDR2 SMNVEV (reference sequence). V lost 8 bases, J lost 5 bases, and 15 bases stayed unmatched.

The gene calls are TRBV28 and TRBJ1-5; a possible D gene is TRBD1 (5 bases). Germline lookup yields CDR1 MDHEN and CDR2 SYDVKM. This CDR3 is built from 16 residues. Trimming removed 8 bases at V and 4 bases at J, with 21 bases between. The CDR3 sequence is CASHVGLWGENQPQHF. CDR3 bases: TGTGCCAGCCACGTGGGGCTCTGGGGGGAAAATCAGCCCCAGCATTTT. Complete variable domain (other parts from reference TRBV28 and TRBJ1-5): DVKVTQSSRYLVKRTGEKVFLECVQDMDHENMFWYRQDPGLGLRLIYFSYDVKMKEKGDIPEGYSVSREKKERFSLILESASTNQTSMYLCASHVGLWGENQPQHFGDGTRLSIL.

This clone came up many times. The chain carries TRBV12-3 or TRBV12-4 and TRBJ2-1, with D perhaps given as TRBD1 or TRBD2 (6 bases each). The CDR3 has 15 amino acids. V shed 1 base and J shed 4 bases, with 11 bases lying between them. The CDR3 here is CASSLGGGGYNEQFF. In DNA form, the CDR3 reads TGTGCCAGCAGTTTAGGCGGAGGGGGTTACAATGAGCAGTTCTTC.

Ten or more counts support this clone. The chain links TRBV18 to TRBJ1-1; tentatively, D is TRBD1 (6 bases). CDR1 is KGHSH, CDR2 LQKENI, per germline. This CDR3 has 14 amino acids. V shed 2 bases and J shed 8 bases, with 15 bases lying between them. CDR3 DNA: TGTGCCAGCTCACCAGTCCAGGGGCGGTCGGAAGCTTTCTTT. This encodes CASSPVQGRSEAFF.

The rearrangement joins TRBV6-2 or TRBV6-3 to TRBJ2-1; TRBD1 matches at 8 bases. V lost 0 bases, J lost 14 bases, and 9 bases stayed unmatched. Germline CDR1 and CDR2: MNHEY and SVGEGT. The CDR3 totals 14 residues. The CDR3 coding sequence is TGTGCCAGCAGTTACTCAGGACAGGGAGTGGTTAAGTTCTTC. This encodes CASSYSGQGVVKFF.

The sample holds many counts of this clone. This chain joins TRBV19 and TRBJ2-2; D remains unclear. Germline CDR1 LNHDA, CDR2 SQIVND (reference sequence). V was shortened by 11 bases and J by 4 bases, with 14 bases between the two germline ends. This CDR3 spans 13 amino acids. CDR3 protein: CALTSGRTGELFF. For the CDR3, the DNA is TGTGCCCTCACATCAGGTCGCACCGGGGAGCTGTTTTTT. The full variable domain, in which reference TRBV19 and TRBJ2-2 provide the parts outside the CDR3, is DGGITQSPKYLFRKEGQNVTLSCEQNLNHDAMYWYRQDPGQGLRLIYYSQIVNDFQKGDIAEGYSVSREKKESFPLTVTSAQKNPTAFYLCALTSGRTGELFFGEGSRLTVL.

Ten or more counts support this clone. This rearrangement joins TRBV6-1 to TRBJ1-5; unclear D gene. CDR1 and CDR2 from the germline V gene are MNHNS and SASEGT. The CDR3 covers 15 residues. V was shortened by 6 bases and J by 6 bases, with 18 bases between the two germline ends. The CDR3 DNA sequence: TGTGCCAGCAGGGTGGGAGCTGATCCCGGTCAGCCCCAGCATTTT. Protein sequence: CASRVGADPGQPQHF.

A remark on this clone: A clone one base away is much larger, so this may be a read error. The V call is TRBV11-1, the J call TRBJ2-1; D is perhaps TRBD1 or TRBD2 (5 bases each). The V end lost 7 bases, the J end lost 2 bases, and 15 bases lay between the germline ends. Germline V CDR1 and CDR2: SGHAT, FQDESV (reference sequence). The CDR3 length is 15 residues. CDR3 protein: CASTDRGKAYNEQFF. CDR3 in DNA: TGTGCCAGCACCGACCGGGGCAAGGCCTACAATGAGCAGTTCTTC.